This T cell receptor beta chain was observed in a study of lymphopenia after photon versus proton radiotherapy. This table comes from immunoSEQ multiplex PCR, and its TCRdb copy is limited to in-frame clones, with some not included. The sample comprises some 30,000 clones, about 90% of which are singletons, and approximately 6.8% rests with the top ten. The TCR originated in a woman between 50 and 59 years old with pancreatic cancer. The sequenced sample was peripheral blood, obtained from a patient treated with photon-based radiotherapy.

CDR3: CAWTGTSEQFF. CDR3 nucleotide sequence: TGTGCCTGGACAGGGACCTCTGAGCAGTTCTTC. This chain connects TRBV30 to TRBJ2-1; D assignment may be TRBD1 or TRBD2 (5 bases each). The CDR3 runs to 11 residues. CDR1 is GTSNPN, CDR2 SVGIG, per germline (reference sequence). With 4 bases removed from V and 9 bases from J, the gap between germline ends came to 10 bases. Based on the CDR3 plus reference TRBV30 and TRBJ2-1, the full variable domain is SQTIHQWPATLVQPVGSPLSLECTVEGTSNPNLYWYRQAAGRGLQLLFYSVGIGQISSEVPQNLSASRPQDRQFILSSKKLLLSDSGFYLCAWTGTSEQFFGPGTRLTVL.